Listed below are T cell receptor beta chains from one sample, sequenced in a study of control samples from healthy donors and cancer patients. Measured with immunoSEQ multiplex PCR; TCRdb has only the in-frame clones, and not every one. The sample shows approximately 99,000 clones, roughly four fifths of them seen only once. Sequenced material: blood. The origin of the receptors is a man between 18 and 35 years old in good health. CDR3s include the opening cysteine and the closing phenylalanine or tryptophan. D genes are given only for firm matches.

cdr3_aa: CSVGGTNNQPQHF; d_call: -; v_call: TRBV29-1; j_call: TRBJ1-5
cdr3_aa: CASSLGFLGGIHYGYTF; d_call: -; v_call: TRBV7-9; j_call: TRBJ1-2
cdr3_aa: CASSYSSGRRGDTQYF; d_call: -; v_call: TRBV6-5; j_call: TRBJ2-3
cdr3_aa: CASSPLTGVGYNEQFF; d_call: TRBD1; v_call: TRBV5-1; j_call: TRBJ2-1
cdr3_aa: CASSLDRGVNTEAFF; d_call: TRBD1; v_call: TRBV7-6; j_call: TRBJ1-1
cdr3_aa: CASSQTRGLDYGYTF; d_call: -; v_call: TRBV4-1; j_call: TRBJ1-2
cdr3_aa: CASSLAGEPQHF; d_call: -; v_call: TRBV7-9; j_call: TRBJ1-5
cdr3_aa: CASSYQGASYNEQFF; d_call: TRBD1; v_call: TRBV7-2; j_call: TRBJ2-1
cdr3_aa: CASGLAETSFRVNEQFF; d_call: -; v_call: TRBV12-5; j_call: TRBJ2-1
cdr3_aa: CASSFDERLREKLFF; d_call: -; v_call: TRBV7-3; j_call: TRBJ1-4
cdr3_aa: CASSNRQGKILDGYTF; d_call: TRBD1; v_call: TRBV7-2; j_call: TRBJ1-2
cdr3_aa: CASSGTGTEQFF; d_call: -; v_call: TRBV9; j_call: TRBJ2-1
cdr3_aa: CASSQDPSETQYF; d_call: -; v_call: TRBV4-3; j_call: TRBJ2-5
cdr3_aa: CASSPLSPIGNTIYF; d_call: -; v_call: TRBV3-1/TRBV3-2; j_call: TRBJ1-3
cdr3_aa: CATSDPGPSPYEQFF; d_call: -; v_call: TRBV24-1; j_call: TRBJ2-1
cdr3_aa: CASSQGGTGDNEQFF; d_call: TRBD1; v_call: TRBV4-2; j_call: TRBJ2-1
cdr3_aa: CASSQGLAKIPSGANVLTF; d_call: -; v_call: TRBV4-2; j_call: TRBJ2-6
cdr3_aa: CASRGEGTESYEQYF; d_call: TRBD1; v_call: TRBV19; j_call: TRBJ2-7
cdr3_aa: CASSRDRKNSPLHF; d_call: TRBD1; v_call: TRBV6-5; j_call: TRBJ1-6
cdr3_aa: CASSQASGGAVGELFF; d_call: TRBD2; v_call: TRBV4-1; j_call: TRBJ2-2
cdr3_aa: CASSLGLAGGPNQETQYF; d_call: TRBD2; v_call: TRBV27; j_call: TRBJ2-5
cdr3_aa: CASRDPAAGGGYTF; d_call: TRBD1; v_call: TRBV2; j_call: TRBJ1-2
cdr3_aa: CASSRGTSPTDTQYF; d_call: -; v_call: TRBV4-3; j_call: TRBJ2-3
cdr3_aa: CASSLGTGGGSSPLHF; d_call: TRBD1; v_call: TRBV7-9; j_call: TRBJ1-6
cdr3_aa: CASSARSGSRFQTREKLFF; d_call: -; v_call: TRBV5-5; j_call: TRBJ1-4
cdr3_aa: CASRPLGQGSGQYF; d_call: TRBD1; v_call: TRBV7-8; j_call: TRBJ2-7
cdr3_aa: CASSSRGTGFVPGELFF; d_call: TRBD1; v_call: TRBV5-8; j_call: TRBJ2-2
cdr3_aa: CASSLQFPSSYEQYF; d_call: -; v_call: TRBV11-2; j_call: TRBJ2-7
cdr3_aa: CASSARGYAQARTQYF; d_call: -; v_call: TRBV11-2; j_call: TRBJ2-5
cdr3_aa: CATSLAGYYNEQFF; d_call: -; v_call: TRBV6-5; j_call: TRBJ2-1
cdr3_aa: CASSLYWLQANTGELFF; d_call: -; v_call: TRBV5-1; j_call: TRBJ2-2
cdr3_aa: CASSLSSRQGTRGTEAFF; d_call: TRBD1; v_call: TRBV4-1; j_call: TRBJ1-1
cdr3_aa: CSARVGIGQFF; d_call: -; v_call: TRBV20-1; j_call: TRBJ2-1
cdr3_aa: CASSATDSYEQYF; d_call: -; v_call: TRBV7-9; j_call: TRBJ2-7
cdr3_aa: CATSDPDRTFNEQFF; d_call: -; v_call: TRBV24-1; j_call: TRBJ2-1
cdr3_aa: CASSLTRVRNSPLHF; d_call: -; v_call: TRBV7-3; j_call: TRBJ1-6
cdr3_aa: CASSRNTFRAGNQPQHF; d_call: -; v_call: TRBV21-1; j_call: TRBJ1-5
cdr3_aa: CASSTTEVYGYTF; d_call: -; v_call: TRBV5-1; j_call: TRBJ1-2
cdr3_aa: CASSYKAGQPQHF; d_call: -; v_call: TRBV6-2/TRBV6-3; j_call: TRBJ1-5
cdr3_aa: CASSEARGTSPGDAFF; d_call: -; v_call: TRBV6-1; j_call: TRBJ1-1
cdr3_aa: CASGYFVGTGSYNEQFF; d_call: TRBD1; v_call: TRBV12-5; j_call: TRBJ2-1
cdr3_aa: CASSETDINSPLHF; d_call: -; v_call: TRBV7-6; j_call: TRBJ1-6
cdr3_aa: CASSLRTGSTEAFF; d_call: -; v_call: TRBV5-1; j_call: TRBJ1-1
cdr3_aa: CASSQDGIGGGHEQYF; d_call: -; v_call: TRBV14; j_call: TRBJ2-7
cdr3_aa: CASRFTGGTEAFF; d_call: TRBD1; v_call: TRBV6-5; j_call: TRBJ1-1
cdr3_aa: CASTGGQWNTEAFF; d_call: TRBD1; v_call: TRBV6-5; j_call: TRBJ1-1
cdr3_aa: CVSSQQGAISREKLFF; d_call: TRBD1; v_call: TRBV4-1; j_call: TRBJ1-4
cdr3_aa: CASRSPAEGTEAFF; d_call: -; v_call: TRBV6-5; j_call: TRBJ1-1
cdr3_aa: CASSLAGRSSSSYNSPLHF; d_call: -; v_call: TRBV5-1; j_call: TRBJ1-6
cdr3_aa: CAARTVGQGFHTEAFF; d_call: -; v_call: TRBV2; j_call: TRBJ1-1
cdr3_aa: CASSPTSDGVLNTQYF; d_call: -; v_call: TRBV7-2; j_call: TRBJ2-3
cdr3_aa: CASSMQGTVNNEQFF; d_call: -; v_call: TRBV19; j_call: TRBJ2-1
cdr3_aa: CASSQDRGRTGNSPLHF; d_call: -; v_call: TRBV4-1; j_call: TRBJ1-6
cdr3_aa: CASSLSDWNSYEQYF; d_call: -; v_call: TRBV14; j_call: TRBJ2-7
cdr3_aa: CASSRGGRNTEAFF; d_call: -; v_call: TRBV5-6; j_call: TRBJ1-1